Each of the 8 T cell receptor beta chains below was sequenced from the same sample in a study of identical twins. Each CDR3 protein is one row after TCRdb ran MiXCR on the 5' RACE reads. The data show under 350,000 distinct CDR3 sequences, with less than 9.5% seen just once and about 7.1% held by the top ten. The sample was also linked to a second study, of yellow fever vaccine responses in identical twins.

The sample was CD8+ T cells sorted from blood. The receptors derive from a woman younger than 35 in good health.

At least ten counts were recorded for this clonotype. This rearrangement joins TRBV28 to TRBJ1-1; D not certain. V gave up 7 bases and J gave up 4 bases, with 13 bases separating them. Germline V CDR1 and CDR2: MDHEN, SYDVKM. This CDR3 region has 13 residues. This chain's CDR3 is CASTPNGFTEAFF. The CDR3 DNA reads TGTGCCAGCACCCCTAATGGCTTCACTGAAGCTTTCTTT.

This clonotype has only a few counts. V gene TRBV7-2 combines with J gene TRBJ2-5; D is ambiguous. The V gene lost 5 bases and the J gene lost 5 bases, with 12 bases spanning the gap. This CDR3 comprises 13 residues. Germline V gene sequence: CDR1 SGHTA, CDR2 FQGNSA. CDR3 amino acids: CASSPRVGETQYF. The DNA for the CDR3 is TGTGCCAGCAGCCCCAGAGTCGGGGAGACCCAGTACTTC.

This clonotype was recorded at least ten times. The rearrangement joins TRBV29-1 to TRBJ2-1, with 7 bases that match TRBD1. The CDR3 is 14 amino acids. Looked up from germline, CDR1 is SQVTM and CDR2 is ANQGSEA. J lost 6 bases, V lost 0 bases, and 5 bases had no gene match. CDR3 in DNA: TGCAGCGTTGAAGAGGAATACAGGGGCAATGAGCAGTTCTTC. It encodes CSVEEEYRGNEQFF.

The table lists this clonotype with many counts. The J gene is TRBJ2-3, the V gene TRBV7-8, with 11 bases lining up with TRBD2. CDR1 SGHVS and CDR2 FQNEAQ come from the germline V gene. This CDR3 contains 18 residues. After removal of 6 bases from V and 2 bases from J, the junction contained 13 bases not matched to a gene. CDR3 coding DNA: TGTGCCAGCAGTACCATAGCGGGGGGGCCGGGGGACACAGATACGCAGTATTTT. Amino acid sequence: CASSTIAGGPGDTDTQYF.

The chain joins TRBV7-6 to TRBJ2-5; D may correspond to TRBD1 or TRBD2 (6 bases each). CDR1 is SGHVS and CDR2 is FNYEAQ in the germline V gene. V lost 5 bases and J lost 5, with 15 bases in between. The CDR3 has 14 amino acids. The CDR3 loop reads CASSLGGPSETQYF. The CDR3 DNA is TGTGCCAGCAGCCTTGGGGGGCCTTCGGAGACCCAGTACTTC.

This clonotype occurred a few times. V usage is TRBV4-3 and J usage is TRBJ2-1, with D perhaps matching TRBD2 (6 bases). The CDR3 length is 16 residues. Germline CDR1 and CDR2: LGHNA and YSLEER. V lost 0 bases and J lost 5, with 14 bases in between. CDR3 DNA sequence: TGCGCCAGCAGCCAAGATCGGAATAGCGGACACAATGAGCAGTTCTTC. Protein: CASSQDRNSGHNEQFF.

J is TRBJ2-1 and V is TRBV7-3; D gene uncertain. CDR3 length: 14 residues. Deletions cut 0 bases from V and 5 bases from J, with 8 bases between. CDR1 is SGHTA, CDR2 FQGTGA, per germline. CDR3 in amino acids: CASSLTVENNEQFF. DNA of the CDR3: TGTGCCAGCAGCTTAACGGTTGAGAACAATGAGCAGTTCTTC.

This clonotype was detected ten times or more. The V call is TRBV29-1, the J call TRBJ2-1; D may match TRBD1 or TRBD2 (5 bases each). V lost 3 bases and J 6 bases, leaving 21 bases between the germline ends. CDR1 is SQVTM and CDR2 is ANQGSEA in the germline V gene. The CDR3 loop spans 16 amino acids. CDR3 protein: CSVEALLGERGNEQFF. CDR3 nucleotide sequence: TGCAGCGTTGAGGCATTACTAGGGGAGAGGGGCAATGAGCAGTTCTTC.